This TCR beta chain was sequenced during a study of a mutant IDH1 vaccine in newly diagnosed glioma. Generated by immunoSEQ multiplex PCR, the TCRdb table keeps only in-frame clones and is missing some. The data hold tens of thousands of clones, with approximately 84% observed a single time. The time point: week 11, during vaccination. With topical imiquimod, each dose of the vaccine consisted of 300 ug of mutant IDH1 20-mer peptide. This clone was recorded only once. The antigen remains unidentified. Trimming left V 2 bases short and J 4 bases short, with 20 bases between. The CDR3 runs to 18 residues. Germline CDR1 and CDR2: SGHTA and FQGNSA.

The rearrangement links TRBV7-2 to TRBJ2-2; D possibly uses TRBD1 or TRBD2 (5 bases each). The sample here was PBMCs, taken from a glioma patient whose treatment included an IDH1 peptide vaccine. The sequence came from a woman aged 45-60 years with glioma. CDR3 in DNA: TGTGCCAGCAGCTTAAGGGACCTCCTGGAGACGCGCACCGGGGAGCTGTTTTTT. Its protein product is CASSLRDLLETRTGELFF.